Many counts were recorded for the clone carrying this T cell receptor beta chain. TCRdb independently ran MiXCR on the 5' RACE reads; one entry per CDR3 protein. The table records approximately 49,000 distinct CDR3 sequences, less than 6% of them present only once. The data derive from a study of spatial heterogeneity in lung cancer. Study in general: There were, on average, more than 9.5 raw-read appearances for each unique TCR and UMI combination.

Germline V gives CDR1 MGHRA, CDR2 YSYEKL. This CDR3 is 16 amino acids long. Trimming cost V 0 bases and J 1 base, with 12 bases left between them. Time point noted: sample taken at primary tumor resection. The sequencing here drew on PBMCs, taken at surgery. This receptor was taken from a male donor with early-stage non-small cell lung cancer. J is TRBJ1-1 and V is TRBV4-1; D is possibly TRBD1 (5 bases). As DNA, the CDR3 is TGCGCCAGCAGCCAAGATCGGGCGGGGGAGAACACTGAAGCTTTCTTT. Translating gives CASSQDRAGENTEAFF.